This T cell receptor (beta chain) was captured in a study of patients and donors after allogeneic stem cell transplantation. The CDR3 consists of 12 residues. Trimming left V 4 bases short and J 8 bases short, with 9 bases between. Germline CDR1 is SQVTM and CDR2 is ANQGSEA. TCRdb reanalysed the RT-PCR reads using MiXCR and keeps one entry per CDR3 protein. The table lists approximately 170,000 distinct CDR3 sequences, approximately 24% of them singletons. This clonotype was found a few times. The chain carries TRBV29-1 and TRBJ1-6, with D unresolved. Sequencing was done on a sample of blood, either unsorted or a sorted T cell fraction (not recorded which). The source of this sequence is a human donor who was either an allogeneic HSCT recipient or a stem cell or donor lymphocyte infusion donor (not recorded which). It is not recorded whose cells these are; they may come from a transplant donor. This chain's CDR3 is CSVGAMDSPLHF. The CDR3 coding sequence is TGCAGCGTTGGCGCTATGGATTCACCCCTCCACTTT.